This TCR beta chain was sequenced during a study of blood T cell repertoires in COVID-19. Whole-study context: Sites across the United States, Italy and Spain contributed samples from acute and convalescent COVID-19. The analysed material was cDNA or gDNA that came from T cells, B-cell-depleted T cells, or PBMCs.

Original processing notes: Researchers report that nucleated cell counts were estimated from reference gene primer amplification. Only in-frame clones appear in the TCRdb table, and some are missing; sequencing was by immunoSEQ multiplex PCR. D and trimming come from the DNA, and the V and J calls and clone size come from that table. The sample has roughly 130,000 clones; approximately 82% are singletons. The CDR3 has 19 amino acids. The germline V gene encodes CDR1 SEHNR and CDR2 FQNEAQ (reference sequence). Trimming cost V 0 bases and J 0 bases; bases outside gene matches: 13. This rearrangement joins TRBV7-9 to TRBJ1-1; 7 bases line up with TRBD1. Sequencing input: peripheral blood. The TCR sequence derives from a middle-aged man with active or convalescent COVID-19. The CDR3 is CASSLARFAGGPLNTEAFF. The DNA for the CDR3 is TGTGCCAGCAGCTTAGCGAGGTTCGCAGGGGGACCGTTGAACACTGAAGCTTTCTTT.